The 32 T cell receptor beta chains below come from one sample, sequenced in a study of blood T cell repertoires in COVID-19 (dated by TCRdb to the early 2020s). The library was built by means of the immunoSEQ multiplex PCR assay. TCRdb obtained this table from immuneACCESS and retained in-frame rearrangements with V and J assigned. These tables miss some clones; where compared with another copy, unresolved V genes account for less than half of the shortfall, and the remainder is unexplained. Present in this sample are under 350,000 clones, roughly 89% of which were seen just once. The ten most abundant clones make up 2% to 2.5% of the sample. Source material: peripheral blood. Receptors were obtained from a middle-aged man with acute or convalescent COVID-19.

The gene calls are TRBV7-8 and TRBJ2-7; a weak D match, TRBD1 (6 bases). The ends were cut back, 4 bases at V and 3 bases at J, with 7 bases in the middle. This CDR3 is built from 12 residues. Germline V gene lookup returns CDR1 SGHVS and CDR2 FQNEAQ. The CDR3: CASSWDNYEQYF. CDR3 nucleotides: TGTGCCAGCAGCTGGGACAACTACGAGCAGTACTTC.

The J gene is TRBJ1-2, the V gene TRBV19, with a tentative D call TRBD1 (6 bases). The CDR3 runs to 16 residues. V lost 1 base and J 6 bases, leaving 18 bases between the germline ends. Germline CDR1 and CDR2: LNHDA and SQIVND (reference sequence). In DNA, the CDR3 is TGTGCCAGTAGTATAGGGAGGGGCGGGGGCGCGGATGGCTACACCTTC. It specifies CASSIGRGGGADGYTF. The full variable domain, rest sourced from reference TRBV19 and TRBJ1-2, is DGGITQSPKYLFRKEGQNVTLSCEQNLNHDAMYWYRQDPGQGLRLIYYSQIVNDFQKGDIAEGYSVSREKKESFPLTVTSAQKNPTAFYLCASSIGRGGGADGYTFGSGTRLTVV.

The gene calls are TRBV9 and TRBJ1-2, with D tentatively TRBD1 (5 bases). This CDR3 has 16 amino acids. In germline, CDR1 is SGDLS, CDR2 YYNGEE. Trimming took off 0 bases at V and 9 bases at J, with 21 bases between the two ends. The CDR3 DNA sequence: TGTGCCAGCAGCGTAGGGGCGGGGGGTGCGTCCCGACGCTACACCTTC. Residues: CASSVGAGGASRRYTF.

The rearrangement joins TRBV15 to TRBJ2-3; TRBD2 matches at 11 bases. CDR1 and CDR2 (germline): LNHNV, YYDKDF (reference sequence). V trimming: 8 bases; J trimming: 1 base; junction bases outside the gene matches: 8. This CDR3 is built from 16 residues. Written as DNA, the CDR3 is TGTGCCACCTCAAGACTAGCGGGGAGCCGCACAGATACGCAGTATTTT. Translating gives CATSRLAGSRTDTQYF.

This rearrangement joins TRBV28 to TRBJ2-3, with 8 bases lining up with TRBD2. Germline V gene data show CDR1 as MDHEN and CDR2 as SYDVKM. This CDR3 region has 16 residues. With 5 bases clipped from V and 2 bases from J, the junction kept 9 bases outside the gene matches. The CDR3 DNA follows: TGTGCCAGCAGTCCCGGAGGCGGGGGGACCACAGATACGCAGTATTTT. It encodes CASSPGGGGTTDTQYF.

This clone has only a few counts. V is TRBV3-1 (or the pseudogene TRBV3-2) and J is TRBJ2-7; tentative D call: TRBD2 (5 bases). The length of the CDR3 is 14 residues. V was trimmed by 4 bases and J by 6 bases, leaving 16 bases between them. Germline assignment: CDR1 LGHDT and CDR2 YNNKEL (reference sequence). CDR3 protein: CASSPPGSLLEQYF. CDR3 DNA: TGTGCCAGCAGCCCTCCGGGGTCCCTCCTCGAGCAGTACTTC.

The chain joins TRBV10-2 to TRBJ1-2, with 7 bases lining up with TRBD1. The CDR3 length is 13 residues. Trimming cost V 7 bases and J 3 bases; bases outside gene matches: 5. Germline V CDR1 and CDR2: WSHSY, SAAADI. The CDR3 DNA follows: TGCGCCAGCAACATAGGACAGGACTATGGCTACACCTTC. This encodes CASNIGQDYGYTF.

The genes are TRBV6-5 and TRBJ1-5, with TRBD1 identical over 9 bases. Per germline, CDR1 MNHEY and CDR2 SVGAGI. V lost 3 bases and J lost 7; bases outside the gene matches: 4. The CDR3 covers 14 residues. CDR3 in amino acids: CASSYGTGSQPQHF. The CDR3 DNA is TGTGCCAGCAGTTATGGGACAGGGAGCCAGCCCCAGCATTTT.

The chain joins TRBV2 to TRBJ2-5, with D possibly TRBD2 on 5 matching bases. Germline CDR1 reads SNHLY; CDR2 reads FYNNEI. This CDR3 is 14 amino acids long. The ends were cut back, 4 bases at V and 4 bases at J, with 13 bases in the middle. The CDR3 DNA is TGTGCCAGCAGTGGTGACCCGGCGGGAGAGACCCAGTACTTC. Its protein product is CASSGDPAGETQYF.

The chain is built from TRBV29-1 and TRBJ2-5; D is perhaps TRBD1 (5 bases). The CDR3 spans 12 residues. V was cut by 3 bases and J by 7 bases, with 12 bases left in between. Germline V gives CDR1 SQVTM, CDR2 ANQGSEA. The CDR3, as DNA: TGCAGCGTTGAGCAAGGGGTCGTGACCCAGTACTTC. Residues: CSVEQGVVTQYF.

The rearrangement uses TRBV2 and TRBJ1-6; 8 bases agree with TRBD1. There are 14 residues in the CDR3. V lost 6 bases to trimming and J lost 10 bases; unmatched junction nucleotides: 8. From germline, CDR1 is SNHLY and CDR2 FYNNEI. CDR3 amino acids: CASRETGGRSPLHF. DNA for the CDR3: TGTGCCAGCAGAGAAACAGGGGGGCGCTCACCCCTCCACTTT. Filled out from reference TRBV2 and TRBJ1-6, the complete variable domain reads EPEVTQTPSHQVTQMGQEVILRCVPISNHLYFYWYRQILGQKVEFLVSFYNNEISEKSEIFDDQFSVERPDGSNFTLKIRSTKLEDSAMYFCASRETGGRSPLHFGNGTRLTVT.

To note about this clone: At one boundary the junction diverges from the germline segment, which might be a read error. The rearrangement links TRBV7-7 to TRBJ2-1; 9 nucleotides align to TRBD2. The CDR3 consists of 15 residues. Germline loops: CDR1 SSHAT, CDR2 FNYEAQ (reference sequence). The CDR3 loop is CASSKGGLAGNEQFF. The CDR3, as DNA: TGTGCTAGCAGCAAAGGGGGACTAGCTGGCAATGAGCAGTTCTTC.

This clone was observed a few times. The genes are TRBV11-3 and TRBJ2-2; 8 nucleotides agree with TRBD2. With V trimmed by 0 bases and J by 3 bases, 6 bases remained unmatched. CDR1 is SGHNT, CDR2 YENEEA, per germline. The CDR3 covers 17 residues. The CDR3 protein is CASSLDPLAVYTGELFF. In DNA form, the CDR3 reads TGTGCCAGCAGCTTAGACCCACTAGCGGTGTACACCGGGGAGCTGTTTTTT.

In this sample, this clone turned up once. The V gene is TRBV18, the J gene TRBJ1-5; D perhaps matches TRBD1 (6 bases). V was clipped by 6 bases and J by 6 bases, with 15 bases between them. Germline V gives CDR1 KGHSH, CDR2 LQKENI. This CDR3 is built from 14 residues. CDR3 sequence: CASSPDSPLQPQHF. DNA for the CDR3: TGTGCCAGCTCTCCGGACAGCCCCCTTCAGCCCCAGCATTTT.

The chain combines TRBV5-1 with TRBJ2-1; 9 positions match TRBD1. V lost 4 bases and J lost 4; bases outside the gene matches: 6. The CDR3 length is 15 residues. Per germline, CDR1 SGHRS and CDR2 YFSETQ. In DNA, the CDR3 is TGCGCCAGCAGCACGACAGGGGGGGAGTACAATGAGCAGTTCTTC. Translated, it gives CASSTTGGEYNEQFF.

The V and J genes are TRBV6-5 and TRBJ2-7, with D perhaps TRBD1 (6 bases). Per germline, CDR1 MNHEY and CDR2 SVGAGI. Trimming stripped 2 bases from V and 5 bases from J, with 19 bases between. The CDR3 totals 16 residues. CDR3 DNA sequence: TGTGCCAGCAGTTACCCATATACAGGGACCTCGGACGAGCAGTACTTC. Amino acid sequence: CASSYPYTGTSDEQYF.

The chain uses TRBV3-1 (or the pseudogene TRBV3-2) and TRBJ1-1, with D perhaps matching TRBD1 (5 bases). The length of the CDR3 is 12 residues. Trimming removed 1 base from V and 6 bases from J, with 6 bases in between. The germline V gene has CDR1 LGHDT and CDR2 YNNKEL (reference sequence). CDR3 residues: CASSQAQAEAFF. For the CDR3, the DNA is TGTGCCAGCAGCCAAGCACAGGCTGAAGCTTTCTTT.

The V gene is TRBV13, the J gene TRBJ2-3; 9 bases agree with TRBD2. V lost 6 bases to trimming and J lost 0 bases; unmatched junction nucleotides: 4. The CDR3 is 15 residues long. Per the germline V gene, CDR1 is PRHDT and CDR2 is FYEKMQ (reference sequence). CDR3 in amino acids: CASSTAGGSTDTQYF. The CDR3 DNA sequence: TGTGCCAGCAGTACCGCGGGGGGGAGCACAGATACGCAGTATTTT.

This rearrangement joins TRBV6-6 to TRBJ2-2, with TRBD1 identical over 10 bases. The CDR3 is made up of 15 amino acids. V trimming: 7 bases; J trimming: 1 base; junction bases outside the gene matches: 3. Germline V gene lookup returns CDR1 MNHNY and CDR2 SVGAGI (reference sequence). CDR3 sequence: CASTRTGGNTGELFF. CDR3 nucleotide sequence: TGTGCCAGCACGCGGACAGGGGGGAACACCGGGGAGCTGTTTTTT.

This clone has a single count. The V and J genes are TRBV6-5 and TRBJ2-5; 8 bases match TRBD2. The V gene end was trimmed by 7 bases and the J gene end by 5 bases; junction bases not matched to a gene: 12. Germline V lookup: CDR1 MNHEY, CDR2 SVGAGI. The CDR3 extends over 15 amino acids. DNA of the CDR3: TGTGCCAGCATCCCTGTCGGGGGGGCAGGGGAGACCCAGTACTTC. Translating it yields CASIPVGGAGETQYF.

The DNA for the CDR3 is TGTGCCAGCAGACCTCGGACAGGGGAGGCCTACGAGCAGTACTTC. This sequence encodes CASRPRTGEAYEQYF. The chain joins TRBV2 to TRBJ2-7, with TRBD1 matching 9 bases. V lost 6 bases and J lost 2; bases outside the gene matches: 8. Germline loops: CDR1 SNHLY, CDR2 FYNNEI. CDR3 size: 15 residues.

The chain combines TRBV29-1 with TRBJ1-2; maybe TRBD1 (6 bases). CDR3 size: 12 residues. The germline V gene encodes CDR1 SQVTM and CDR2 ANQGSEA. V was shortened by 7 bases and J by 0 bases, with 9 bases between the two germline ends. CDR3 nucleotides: TGCAGCGGCCGGGACACTAACTATGGCTACACCTTC. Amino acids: CSGRDTNYGYTF.

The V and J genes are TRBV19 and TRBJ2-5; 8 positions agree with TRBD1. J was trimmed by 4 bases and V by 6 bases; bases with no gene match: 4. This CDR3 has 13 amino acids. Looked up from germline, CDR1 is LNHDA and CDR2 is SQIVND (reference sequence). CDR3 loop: CASRETGVETQYF. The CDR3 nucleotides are TGTGCCAGTAGGGAGACAGGGGTAGAGACCCAGTACTTC. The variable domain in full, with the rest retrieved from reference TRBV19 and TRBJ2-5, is DGGITQSPKYLFRKEGQNVTLSCEQNLNHDAMYWYRQDPGQGLRLIYYSQIVNDFQKGDIAEGYSVSREKKESFPLTVTSAQKNPTAFYLCASRETGVETQYFGPGTRLLVL.

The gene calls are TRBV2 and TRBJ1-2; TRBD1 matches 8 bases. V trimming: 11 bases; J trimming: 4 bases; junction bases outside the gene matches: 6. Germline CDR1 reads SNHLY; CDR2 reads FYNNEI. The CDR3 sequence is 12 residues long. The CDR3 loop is CAVPGGFYGYTF. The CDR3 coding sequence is TGTGCCGTCCCAGGGGGCTTCTATGGCTACACCTTC.

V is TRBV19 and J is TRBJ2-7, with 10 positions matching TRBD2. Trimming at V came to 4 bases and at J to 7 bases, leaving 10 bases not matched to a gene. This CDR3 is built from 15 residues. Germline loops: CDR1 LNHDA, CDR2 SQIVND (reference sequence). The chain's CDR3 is CASSRSGGAVKEQYF. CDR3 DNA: TGTGCCAGTAGTAGGAGCGGGGGGGCCGTGAAGGAGCAGTACTTC.

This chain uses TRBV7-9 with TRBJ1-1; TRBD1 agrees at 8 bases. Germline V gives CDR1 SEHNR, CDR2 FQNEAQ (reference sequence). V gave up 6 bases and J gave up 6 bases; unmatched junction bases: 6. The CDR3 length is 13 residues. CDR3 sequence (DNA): TGTGCCAGCAGTCTACAGGGGGACGCTGAAGCTTTCTTT. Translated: CASSLQGDAEAFF.

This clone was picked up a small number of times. The CDR3 DNA sequence: TGTGCCAGCAGCCCACGCGGGCCCAAACCACCCCTCCACTTT. It specifies CASSPRGPKPPLHF. The chain carries TRBV11-1 and TRBJ1-6; D not resolved. V lost 5 bases to trimming and J lost 11 bases, with 16 bases between them. The CDR3 totals 14 residues. Germline V gives CDR1 SGHAT, CDR2 FQDESV (reference sequence).

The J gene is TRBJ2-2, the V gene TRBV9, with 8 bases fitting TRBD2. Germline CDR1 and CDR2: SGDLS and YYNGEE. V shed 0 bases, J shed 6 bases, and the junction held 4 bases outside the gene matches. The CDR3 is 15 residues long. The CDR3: CASSVAGGAAGELFF. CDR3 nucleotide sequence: TGTGCCAGCAGCGTAGCGGGGGGGGCCGCCGGGGAGCTGTTTTTT.

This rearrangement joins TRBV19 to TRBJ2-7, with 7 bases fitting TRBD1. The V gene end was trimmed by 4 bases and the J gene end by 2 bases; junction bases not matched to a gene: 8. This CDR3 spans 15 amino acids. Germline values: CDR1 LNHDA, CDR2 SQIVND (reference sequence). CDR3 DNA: TGTGCCAGTAGTAGCCCCCGGGACAGAACCTACGAGCAGTACTTC. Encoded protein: CASSSPRDRTYEQYF.

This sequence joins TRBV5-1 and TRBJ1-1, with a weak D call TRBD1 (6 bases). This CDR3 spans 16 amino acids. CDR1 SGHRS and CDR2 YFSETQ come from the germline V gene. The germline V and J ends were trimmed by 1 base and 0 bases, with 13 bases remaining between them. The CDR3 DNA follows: TGCGCCAGCAGCTTGAGGGGGAGCCCCATGAACACTGAAGCTTTCTTT. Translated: CASSLRGSPMNTEAFF.

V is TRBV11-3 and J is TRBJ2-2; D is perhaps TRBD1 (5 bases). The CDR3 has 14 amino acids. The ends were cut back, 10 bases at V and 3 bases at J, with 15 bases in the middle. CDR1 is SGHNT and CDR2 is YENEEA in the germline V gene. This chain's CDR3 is CATKKGVDTGELFF. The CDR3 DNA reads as TGTGCCACAAAAAAAGGGGTGGACACCGGGGAGCTGTTTTTT.

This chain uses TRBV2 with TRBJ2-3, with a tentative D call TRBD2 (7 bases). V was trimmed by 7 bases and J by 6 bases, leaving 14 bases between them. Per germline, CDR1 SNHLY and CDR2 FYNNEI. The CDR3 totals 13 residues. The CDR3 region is CASKGGGADTQYF. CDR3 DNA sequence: TGTGCCAGCAAGGGCGGGGGCGCGGATACGCAGTATTTT.